The 25 T cell receptor beta chains below were found in one sample sequenced in a study of CD8+CD57+ T cells in acquired aplastic anemia. Both TCR beta VDJ combination and CDR3 sequence profiling were carried out. Genomic DNA was the template for this profiling. TCRdb redid the calling of the reads with MiXCR, one entry per CDR3 protein. The profile shows over 150,000 distinct CDR3 sequences, about three fifths of them singletons. Only patients with CD8+CD57+ cell expansion on flow cytometry were chosen for sequencing. The sequenced sample consisted of sorted CD4+, CD8+, or CD8+CD57+ T cells (not recorded which) from PBMCs. The receptor source for this set is a human donor with aplastic anemia.

The rearrangement uses TRBV7-2 and TRBJ2-1; possible D gene TRBD2, 5 bases. Germline assignment: CDR1 SGHTA and CDR2 FQGNSA. This CDR3 is built from 13 residues. V was cut by 1 base and J by 8 bases, with 9 bases left in between. CDR3: CASSLGAGDEQFF. In DNA form, the CDR3 reads TGTGCCAGCAGCTTAGGGGCCGGGGATGAGCAGTTCTTC.

The V call is TRBV6-7, the J call TRBJ2-4, with D possibly being TRBD1 (5 bases). TRBV6-7 is assigned to the ORF class and has an uncertain function. The CDR3 contains 17 residues. With 5 bases removed from V and 1 base from J, the gap between germline ends came to 18 bases. In DNA, the CDR3 is TGTGCCAGCAGTCTTCTTAAGGGGCCCGTGGCCAAAAACATTCAGTACTTC. It yields the protein CASSLLKGPVAKNIQYF.

This chain joins TRBV29-1 and TRBJ1-2, with unresolved D. Per the germline V gene, CDR1 is SQVTM and CDR2 is ANQGSEA. The CDR3 sequence is 12 residues long. V gave up 1 base and J gave up 6 bases, with 9 bases separating them. This chain's CDR3 is CSVEGYGHGYTF. As DNA, the CDR3 is TGCAGCGTTGAAGGATACGGACATGGCTACACCTTC. Variable domain in full (rest from reference TRBV29-1 and TRBJ1-2): SAVISQKPSRDICQRGTSLTIQCQVDSQVTMMFWYRQQPGQSLTLIATANQGSEATYESGFVIDKFPISRPNLTFSTLTVSNMSPEDSSIYLCSVEGYGHGYTFGSGTRLTVV.

There are many counts of this clonotype. V and J are TRBV6-1 and TRBJ2-7, with D perhaps TRBD1 (6 bases). This CDR3 has 12 amino acids. V lost 10 bases and J 0 bases, leaving 10 bases between the germline ends. Germline lookup yields CDR1 MNHNS and CDR2 SASEGT. The CDR3 DNA is TGTGCCACCCGGGACATCTCCTACGAGCAGTACTTC. Its protein is CATRDISYEQYF.

The chain is built from TRBV7-9 and TRBJ2-7; D is ambiguous. V was shortened by 5 bases and J by 4 bases, with 6 bases between the two germline ends. Germline V CDR1 and CDR2: SEHNR, FQNEAQ (reference sequence). The CDR3 loop spans 11 amino acids. The CDR3 DNA reads TGTGCCAGCAGCGGCCGATACGAGCAGTACTTC. This gives the protein CASSGRYEQYF.

This clonotype has more than one count but fewer than ten. This rearrangement joins TRBV24-1 to TRBJ2-6, with TRBD1 matching over 11 bases. The V segment lost 7 bases and the J segment 4 bases; nucleotides outside the gene matches: 5. The germline CDR1 and CDR2 sequences are KGHDR and SFDVKD. The CDR3 consists of 16 residues. The CDR3 DNA is TGTGCCACCAGGAGGACAGGGGGCTCCGGGGCCAACGTCCTGACTTTC. This encodes CATRRTGGSGANVLTF.

This clonotype was seen just once. The rearrangement links TRBV24-1 to TRBJ2-1; D is possibly TRBD1 or TRBD2 (6 bases each). The CDR3 runs 14 residues. Germline CDR1 and CDR2: KGHDR and SFDVKD. Deletions cut 3 bases from V and 9 bases from J, with 14 bases between. The chain's CDR3 is CATSDIGGNGEQFF. The CDR3 nucleotides are TGTGCCACCAGTGATATCGGGGGCAACGGTGAGCAGTTCTTC.

The chain is built from TRBV7-9 and TRBJ2-1, with D perhaps given as TRBD1 or TRBD2 (5 bases each). CDR1 is SEHNR, CDR2 FQNEAQ, per germline (reference sequence). The CDR3 covers 16 residues. Trimming removed 3 bases from V and 8 bases from J, with 20 bases in between. CDR3: CASSFPRAVRGDEQFF. Here the CDR3 DNA reads TGTGCCAGCAGCTTCCCCCGGGCTGTGAGGGGAGATGAGCAGTTCTTC.

The V gene is TRBV10-2, the J gene TRBJ2-1, with 11 nucleotides matching TRBD2. CDR3 length: 16 amino acids. The V gene end was trimmed by 7 bases and the J gene end by 10 bases; junction bases not matched to a gene: 15. Germline assignment: CDR1 WSHSY and CDR2 SAAADI. CDR3 protein: CASTSTLAGGQGEQFF. CDR3 sequence (DNA): TGCGCCAGCACTTCTACTCTAGCGGGAGGTCAGGGCGAGCAGTTCTTC.

This clonotype occurred once. The chain combines TRBV10-3 with TRBJ2-2; TRBD1 matches 7 bases. From germline, CDR1 is ENHRY and CDR2 SYGVKD. J lost 4 bases, V lost 4 bases, and 0 bases had no gene match. This CDR3 comprises 13 residues. DNA for the CDR3: TGTGCCATCAGTGGGGACAGCACCGGGGAGCTGTTTTTT. It translates to CAISGDSTGELFF.

The chain links TRBV7-8 to TRBJ1-3; tentative D call: TRBD1 (6 bases). The CDR3 extends over 14 amino acids. Looked up from germline, CDR1 is SGHVS and CDR2 is FQNEAQ. V lost 2 bases to trimming and J lost 4 bases, with 9 bases between them. The CDR3 DNA is TGTGCCAGCAGCTTAAGGGGGGCGGGAAACACCATATATTTT. It encodes CASSLRGAGNTIYF.

The rearrangement joins TRBV24-1 to TRBJ1-2, with D possibly matching TRBD1 (5 bases). Germline CDR1 and CDR2: KGHDR and SFDVKD. Trimming removed 4 bases at V and 4 bases at J, with 12 bases between. CDR3 length: 14 amino acids. The CDR3 loop reads CATSEGRGFYGYTF. The CDR3 DNA follows: TGTGCCACCAGTGAGGGACGGGGATTCTATGGCTACACCTTC.

The chain carries TRBV29-1 and TRBJ2-3, with D possibly being TRBD1 or TRBD2 (5 bases each). V was shortened by 0 bases and J by 3 bases, with 16 bases between the two germline ends. Germline CDR1 is SQVTM and CDR2 is ANQGSEA. CDR3 length equals 16 residues. Written as DNA, the CDR3 is TGCAGCGTTGAAGATCCGGAAAGCGAGGGGACAGATACGCAGTATTTT. Translating it yields CSVEDPESEGTDTQYF.

V gene TRBV7-3 combines with J gene TRBJ2-5; tentatively, D is TRBD2 (6 bases). Germline V gene lookup returns CDR1 SGHTA and CDR2 FQGTGA. There are 13 residues in the CDR3. V was trimmed by 7 bases and J by 2 bases, leaving 11 bases between them. The CDR3 nucleotides are TGTGCCAGCATCAGCGCGGGACAAGAGACCCAGTACTTC. Translating gives CASISAGQETQYF. Based on the CDR3 plus reference TRBV7-3 and TRBJ2-5, the full variable domain is GAGVSQTPSNKVTEKGKYVELRCDPISGHTALYWYRQSLGQGPEFLIYFQGTGAADDSGLPNDRFFAVRPEGSVSTLKIQRTERGDSAVYLCASISAGQETQYFGPGTRLLVL.

V gene TRBV7-6 combines with J gene TRBJ2-7; 9 bases fit TRBD1. The J segment lost 2 bases and the V segment lost 5 bases, leaving 4 bases of the junction unmatched. The germline CDR1 and CDR2 sequences are SGHVS and FNYEAQ. This CDR3 is 14 amino acids long. The CDR3 coding sequence is TGTGCCAGCAGCCGGGGACAGGGCCCCTACGAGCAGTACTTC. Amino acids: CASSRGQGPYEQYF.

A single count supports this clonotype. The chain recombines TRBV7-6 with TRBJ2-5, with a tentative D call TRBD2 (6 bases). V was cut by 5 bases and J by 1 base, with 14 bases left in between. This CDR3 spans 15 amino acids. The germline V gene encodes CDR1 SGHVS and CDR2 FNYEAQ. The CDR3 region has the DNA TGTGCCAGCAGCGAAACCCGGGGGAGCCAAGAGACCCAGTACTTC. Translating gives CASSETRGSQETQYF.

The chain combines TRBV5-4 with TRBJ2-7; 9 bases match TRBD1. The V and J ends lost 4 bases and 5 bases, in that order; junction bases with no gene match: 4. This CDR3 spans 13 amino acids. Looked up from germline, CDR1 is SGHNT and CDR2 is YYREEE (reference sequence). The CDR3 protein is CASSPTGGNEQYF. In DNA form, the CDR3 reads TGTGCCAGCAGCCCGACAGGGGGTAACGAGCAGTACTTC.

This clonotype showed up many times. This rearrangement joins TRBV9 to TRBJ1-2; the D is unclear. This CDR3 contains 17 residues. V was cut by 0 bases and J by 1 base, with 16 bases left in between. Germline V gene data show CDR1 as SGDLS and CDR2 as YYNGEE. The DNA of the CDR3 is TGTGCCAGCAGCGTAGCTCACAACGAGGATTTTAACTATGGCTACACCTTC. Its translation: CASSVAHNEDFNYGYTF. The whole variable domain, remainder taken from reference TRBV9 and TRBJ1-2, is DSGVTQTPKHLITATGQRVTLRCSPRSGDLSVYWYQQSLDQGLQFLIQYYNGEERAKGNILERFSAQQFPDLHSELNLSSLELGDSALYFCASSVAHNEDFNYGYTFGSGTRLTVV.

The CDR3 here is CASIRQDGSYEQYF. Written as DNA, the CDR3 is TGTGCCAGCATTAGACAGGATGGGTCCTACGAGCAGTACTTC. V is TRBV2 and J is TRBJ2-7; D may be TRBD1 (6 bases). V was shortened by 7 bases and J by 1 base, with 14 bases between the two germline ends. The germline gives CDR1 SNHLY, CDR2 FYNNEI. The CDR3 runs to 14 residues.

The genes are TRBV9 and TRBJ2-7; 8 positions agree with TRBD2. This CDR3 is built from 14 residues. Germline lookup yields CDR1 SGDLS and CDR2 YYNGEE. V was pared by 1 base and J by 4 bases, with 4 bases of the junction left unmatched. The CDR3 protein is CASSVSRGGYEQYF. The DNA for the CDR3 is TGTGCCAGCAGCGTATCCCGCGGGGGGTACGAGCAGTACTTC.

The gene calls are TRBV20-1 and TRBJ2-3, with D possibly TRBD2 on 6 matching bases. The CDR3 spans 16 residues. V lost 0 bases, J lost 0 bases, and 13 bases lay in between. Germline V CDR1 and CDR2: DFQATT, SNEGSKA (reference sequence). The CDR3 loop is CSARDLGGISTDTQYF. The CDR3 coding sequence is TGCAGTGCTAGAGATCTTGGAGGGATCAGCACAGATACGCAGTATTTT.

The chain has TRBV19 and TRBJ1-5; 7 bases fit TRBD1. Unmatched junction bases numbered 2, after V lost 7 bases and J lost 5 bases. The CDR3 covers 12 residues. Germline lookup yields CDR1 LNHDA and CDR2 SQIVND (reference sequence). The CDR3 is CASTDRHQPQHF. The CDR3 DNA follows: TGTGCCAGTACGGACAGGCATCAGCCCCAGCATTTT.

This clonotype was seen ten or more times. This rearrangement joins TRBV6-1 to TRBJ1-6; D not resolved. Trimming took off 2 bases at V and 0 bases at J, with 8 bases between the two ends. The V gene's germline CDR1 is MNHNS and CDR2 SASEGT. The CDR3 length is 16 residues. DNA for the CDR3: TGTGCCAGCAGTGAAACCGCGAGCTCCTATAATTCACCCCTCCACTTT. Amino acids: CASSETASSYNSPLHF.

The gene calls are TRBV7-3 and TRBJ1-6; D remains ambiguous. CDR1 SGHTA and CDR2 FQGTGA come from the germline V gene. The V gene lost 7 bases and the J gene lost 12 bases, with 16 bases spanning the gap. The CDR3 length is 13 residues. Here the CDR3 reads CASTNTWRGPLHF. CDR3 coding DNA: TGTGCCAGCACCAACACGTGGCGAGGACCCCTCCACTTT.

This clonotype occurred many times. One end of the junction fails to match germline, which may point to a read error. The chain links TRBV7-9 to TRBJ1-1; no reliable D call. There are 15 residues in the CDR3. Germline assignment: CDR1 SEHNR and CDR2 FQNEAQ (reference sequence). The CDR3 nucleotides are TGTGCCAGCAGCTTACGGCGTGGATCGAACGCTGAAGCTTTCTTT. Encoded protein: CASSLRRGSNAEAFF.